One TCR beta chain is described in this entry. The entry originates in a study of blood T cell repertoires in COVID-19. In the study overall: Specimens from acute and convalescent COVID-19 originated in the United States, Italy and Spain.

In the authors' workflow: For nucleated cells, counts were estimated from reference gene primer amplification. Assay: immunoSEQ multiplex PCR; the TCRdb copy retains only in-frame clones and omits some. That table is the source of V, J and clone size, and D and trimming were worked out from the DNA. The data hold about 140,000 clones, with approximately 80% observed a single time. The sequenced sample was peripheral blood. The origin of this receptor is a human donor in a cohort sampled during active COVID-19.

CDR3 bases: TGTGCCAGCAGCTTAGCGCGGGGAAGTGCTAACTATGGCTACACCTTC. Translation gives CASSLARGSANYGYTF. J is TRBJ1-2 and V is TRBV7-2; D unclear. This CDR3 contains 16 residues. Germline V CDR1 and CDR2: SGHTA, FQGNSA. The germline V and J ends were trimmed by 0 bases and 0 bases, with 11 bases remaining between them.